The present T cell receptor (beta chain) was sequenced within a study of T cells in tuberculosis. Unsorted cryopreserved PBMC were sequenced, averaging about 92,000 T cells per clinical donor. The data were produced by immunoSEQ multiplex PCR, yet TCRdb's version contains in-frame clones alone and is incomplete. The sample shows around 38,000 clones, nearly 95% of them seen only once. Looked up from germline, CDR1 is SGDLS and CDR2 is YYNGEE. CDR3 size: 14 residues. Between the trimmed V and J ends, which lost 3 bases and 0 bases, there was a span of 7 bases. The chain employs TRBV9 and TRBJ1-3; D might be TRBD1 (6 bases). The sample was PBMCs. The source of this sequence is a donor aged 10 to 29 with latent tuberculosis or without tuberculosis infection. CDR3 in amino acids: CASSEDSSGNTIYF. The CDR3 DNA reads TGTGCCAGCAGCGAGGACAGCTCTGGAAACACCATATATTTT. The full variable domain, completed using reference TRBV9 and TRBJ1-3, is DSGVTQTPKHLITATGQRVTLRCSPRSGDLSVYWYQQSLDQGLQFLIQYYNGEERAKGNILERFSAQQFPDLHSELNLSSLELGDSALYFCASSEDSSGNTIYFGEGSWLTVV.